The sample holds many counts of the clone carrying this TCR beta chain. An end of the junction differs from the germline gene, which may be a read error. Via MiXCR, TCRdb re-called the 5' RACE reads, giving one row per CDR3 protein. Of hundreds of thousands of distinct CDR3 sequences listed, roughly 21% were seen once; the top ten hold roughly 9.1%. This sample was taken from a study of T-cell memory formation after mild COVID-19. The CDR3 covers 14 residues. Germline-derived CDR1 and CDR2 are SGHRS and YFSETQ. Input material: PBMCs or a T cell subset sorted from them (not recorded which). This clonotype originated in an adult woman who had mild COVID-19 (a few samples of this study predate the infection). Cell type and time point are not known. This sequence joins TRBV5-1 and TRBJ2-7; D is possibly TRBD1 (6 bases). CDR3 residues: CASSLGTSSYEQYF. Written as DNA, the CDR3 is TGTGCCAGCAGCCTCGGGACATCCTCCTACGAGCAGTACTTC.